This T cell receptor (beta chain) appears in the sequencing data of a study of T cells after yellow fever vaccination. General study results and limits: The appearance of a small share of clonotypes in both CD4 and CD8 compartments was observed.

The length of the CDR3 is 12 residues. Trimming removed 0 bases at V and 3 bases at J, with 4 bases between. Germline CDR1 SGHNT, CDR2 YYREEE (reference sequence). TCRdb reanalysed the 5' RACE reads using MiXCR and keeps one entry per CDR3 protein. The table shows about 220,000 distinct CDR3 sequences, with about 3% occurring only once. This clonotype was counted at least ten times. Its antigen is undetermined. The V gene is TRBV5-4, the J gene TRBJ2-7; D is ambiguous. The TCR was taken from a man aged 18 to 29 who received the YFV17D yellow fever vaccine. The sequences come from CD4+ T cells sorted from PBMCs, collected 10 days after the yellow fever booster vaccination. CDR3 residues: CASSLDGYEQYF. As DNA, the CDR3 is TGTGCCAGCAGCTTGGACGGCTACGAGCAGTACTTC.